The 27 T cell receptor beta chains reported below all come from one sample, sequenced in a study of shared clonotypes between healthy human individuals. Clones were sequenced by immunoSEQ multiplex PCR, and TCRdb holds only the in-frame ones, with some missing. The sample yields hundreds of thousands of clones, about 74% seen once. Sample: memory CD4+ T cells sorted from blood. Subset in this sample: CD45RA-negative fraction. These TCRs come from a woman aged 30 to 39 in good health.

The rearrangement uses TRBV28 and TRBJ1-2; 9 bases match TRBD1. Per germline, CDR1 MDHEN and CDR2 SYDVKM. This CDR3 is 16 amino acids long. Germline trimming cut 4 bases from V and 0 bases from J; bases unmatched to any gene: 6. CDR3 nucleotide sequence: TGTGCCAGCAGTTCCACAGGGGGCGAAGCTAACTATGGCTACACCTTC. Protein product: CASSSTGGEANYGYTF.

The rearrangement links TRBV7-8 to TRBJ2-7; tentatively, D is TRBD2 (5 bases). The CDR3 consists of 15 residues. Germline CDR1 reads SGHVS; CDR2 reads FQNEAQ. V was clipped by 1 base and J by 3 bases, with 13 bases between them. In DNA form, the CDR3 reads TGTGCCAGCAGCTTAGTTGGGAGCGGCGACTACGAGCAGTACTTC. Protein: CASSLVGSGDYEQYF.

This chain uses TRBV19 with TRBJ1-2, with D unclear. CDR1 and CDR2 (germline): LNHDA, SQIVND (reference sequence). Trimming stripped 7 bases from V and 2 bases from J, with 14 bases between. This CDR3 contains 14 residues. As DNA, the CDR3 is TGTGCCAGTAATCCGGCCCAAGCGAACTATGGCTACACCTTC. Protein product: CASNPAQANYGYTF.

The chain has TRBV5-8 and TRBJ1-4; D perhaps matches TRBD1 (6 bases). The CDR3 covers 16 residues. Germline CDR1 is SGHTS and CDR2 is YDEGEE. Trimming removed 3 bases from V and 0 bases from J, with 12 bases in between. CDR3 DNA: TGTGCCAGCAGCTACACAGGGTATGCAACTAATGAAAAACTGTTTTTT. It specifies CASSYTGYATNEKLFF. Using reference TRBV5-8 and TRBJ1-4 for the parts outside the CDR3, the full variable domain is EAGVTQSPTHLIKTRGQQATLRCSPISGHTSVYWYQQALGLGLQFLLWYDEGEERNRGNFPPRFSGRQFPNYSSELNVNALELEDSALYLCASSYTGYATNEKLFFGSGTQLSVL.

In nucleotides, the CDR3 is TGTGCCAGCAGCTTGTTGGCGGGAAGCACAGATACGCAGTATTTT. Its translation is CASSLLAGSTDTQYF. The chain uses TRBV5-4 and TRBJ2-3; weak D call: TRBD2 (6 bases). From germline, CDR1 is SGHNT and CDR2 YYREEE (reference sequence). V was clipped by 1 base and J by 0 bases, with 9 bases between them. The CDR3 extends over 15 amino acids.

The rearrangement links TRBV29-1 to TRBJ2-5; D gene ambiguous. The CDR3 extends over 12 amino acids. V shed 5 bases and J shed 2 bases, with 9 bases lying between them. The germline CDR1 and CDR2 sequences are SQVTM and ANQGSEA. Written as DNA, the CDR3 is TGCAGCGTTCGGGCAGGACAAGAGACCCAGTACTTC. Translating gives CSVRAGQETQYF.

J is TRBJ2-1 and V is TRBV5-1; no definite D call. CDR3 length: 14 amino acids. Trimming stripped 0 bases from V and 6 bases from J, with 10 bases between. Germline CDR1 reads SGHRS; CDR2 reads YFSETQ. The CDR3 is CASSLGRAINEQFF. The CDR3 nucleotides are TGCGCCAGCAGCTTGGGCCGGGCTATCAATGAGCAGTTCTTC.

The rearrangement uses TRBV2 and TRBJ2-7; tentatively, D is TRBD1 or TRBD2 (5 bases each). This CDR3 region has 13 residues. V gave up 4 bases and J gave up 0 bases, with 7 bases separating them. CDR1 SNHLY and CDR2 FYNNEI come from the germline V gene. CDR3 DNA: TGTGCCAGCAGTGGGGACCCCTCCTACGAGCAGTACTTC. Translating it yields CASSGDPSYEQYF.

V is TRBV9 and J is TRBJ2-3; no reliable D call. The CDR3 has 15 residues. Germline CDR1 reads SGDLS; CDR2 reads YYNGEE. V was trimmed by 4 bases and J by 0 bases, leaving 12 bases between them. This CDR3 reads CASSSVGSSTDTQYF. CDR3 nucleotide sequence: TGTGCCAGCAGCTCCGTCGGATCTAGCACAGATACGCAGTATTTT.

This chain joins TRBV5-4 and TRBJ2-1; TRBD2 is a possible D gene (6 bases). Per germline, CDR1 SGHNT and CDR2 YYREEE (reference sequence). The germline V and J ends were trimmed by 0 bases and 9 bases, with 16 bases remaining between them. This CDR3 has 15 residues. This CDR3 reads CASSLGHPLGSEQFF. CDR3 DNA: TGTGCCAGCAGCTTGGGACACCCCCTCGGGAGTGAGCAGTTCTTC.

The chain combines TRBV28 with TRBJ2-5; D perhaps matches TRBD1 (6 bases). This CDR3 spans 13 amino acids. Between the trimmed V and J ends, which lost 9 bases and 5 bases, there was a span of 16 bases. CDR1 is MDHEN, CDR2 SYDVKM, per germline. CDR3: CASAQGLRETQYF. As DNA, the CDR3 is TGTGCCAGTGCACAGGGTCTAAGGGAGACCCAGTACTTC. The full variable domain, with the rest looked up from reference TRBV28 and TRBJ2-5, is DVKVTQSSRYLVKRTGEKVFLECVQDMDHENMFWYRQDPGLGLRLIYFSYDVKMKEKGDIPEGYSVSREKKERFSLILESASTNQTSMYLCASAQGLRETQYFGPGTRLLVL.

V and J are TRBV2 and TRBJ1-1; 9 bases agree with TRBD1. The ends lost 6 bases at V and 3 bases at J; junction bases unmatched: 5. The CDR3 has 14 amino acids. Germline assignment: CDR1 SNHLY and CDR2 FYNNEI. This chain's CDR3 is CASRRDRGDTEAFF. DNA for the CDR3: TGTGCCAGCAGACGAGACAGGGGGGACACTGAAGCTTTCTTT.

The J gene is TRBJ2-1, the V gene TRBV29-1; 13 bases are shared with TRBD2. The CDR3 spans 14 residues. V trimming: 6 bases; J trimming: 6 bases; junction bases outside the gene matches: 5. The V gene's germline CDR1 is SQVTM and CDR2 ANQGSEA. The CDR3 bases are TGCAGCGTCTACACTAGCGGGAGGGGCAATGAGCAGTTCTTC. Amino acid sequence: CSVYTSGRGNEQFF.

The chain links TRBV15 to TRBJ2-3, with D perhaps matching TRBD1 (6 bases). The CDR3 length is 15 residues. Germline assignment: CDR1 LNHNV and CDR2 YYDKDF (reference sequence). Trimming took 2 bases from V and 2 from J, leaving 11 bases between them. The CDR3: CATSRQGTYTDTQYF. CDR3 bases: TGTGCCACCAGCAGACAGGGGACCTACACAGATACGCAGTATTTT.

The sample holds a few counts of this clone. The chain links TRBV9 to TRBJ2-7; 9 bases are shared with TRBD1. CDR3 length: 15 residues. The germline V gene has CDR1 SGDLS and CDR2 YYNGEE. V lost 3 bases to trimming and J lost 2 bases; unmatched junction nucleotides: 6. The CDR3 DNA is TGTGCCAGCAGCGCTACAGGGGGCCCGACCTACGAGCAGTACTTC. Its protein is CASSATGGPTYEQYF.

This clone was recorded only once. The chain couples TRBV4-2 to TRBJ2-7, with D perhaps assigned TRBD1 or TRBD2 (5 bases each). The CDR3 runs to 16 residues. Looked up from germline, CDR1 is LGHNA and CDR2 is YNFKEQ. Between the trimmed V and J ends, which lost 0 bases and 2 bases, there was a span of 14 bases. The DNA for the CDR3 is TGTGCCAGCAGCCAAGAAACCGGGACCCCGCCCTACGAGCAGTACTTC. It encodes CASSQETGTPPYEQYF.

The chain employs TRBV7-3 and TRBJ1-1; D possibly corresponds to TRBD1 (5 bases). The V gene's germline CDR1 is SGHTA and CDR2 FQGTGA. Trimming shortened V by 7 bases and J by 3 bases, and 12 bases separated the two germline ends. This CDR3 has 13 residues. CDR3 nucleotide sequence: TGTGCCAGCAACTCCCAAGGGGACACTGAAGCTTTCTTT. This sequence encodes CASNSQGDTEAFF.

This clone was seen more than once but under ten times. This chain joins TRBV2 and TRBJ2-3; 10 nucleotides align to TRBD2. CDR1 and CDR2 (germline): SNHLY, FYNNEI. With V trimmed by 3 bases and J by 4 bases, 4 bases remained unmatched. The CDR3 runs to 15 residues. The CDR3 DNA reads as TGTGCCAGCAGTGACAGCGGGAGGGCCCCAGATACGCAGTATTTT. This translates into CASSDSGRAPDTQYF.

V is TRBV5-1 and J is TRBJ2-1, with TRBD2 matching 10 bases. V trimming: 3 bases; J trimming: 2 bases; junction bases outside the gene matches: 5. The germline V gene encodes CDR1 SGHRS and CDR2 YFSETQ. This CDR3 is 16 amino acids long. DNA of the CDR3: TGCGCCAGCAGCTGGACTAGCGGAATGGCCTACAATGAGCAGTTCTTC. Amino acid sequence: CASSWTSGMAYNEQFF. Drawing the rest from reference TRBV5-1 and TRBJ2-1, the complete variable domain is KAGVTQTPRYLIKTRGQQVTLSCSPISGHRSVSWYQQTPGQGLQFLFEYFSETQRNKGNFPGRFSGRQFSNSRSEMNVSTLELGDSALYLCASSWTSGMAYNEQFFGPGTRLTVL.

The V gene is TRBV7-7, the J gene TRBJ2-6; no firm D call. The germline V and J ends were trimmed by 5 bases and 5 bases, with 22 bases remaining between them. CDR3 length equals 18 residues. CDR1 is SSHAT, CDR2 FNYEAQ, per germline (reference sequence). DNA for the CDR3: TGTGCCAGCAGCGCGCAGCTTAATCCACAAAGTCGGGCCAACGTCCTGACTTTC. It encodes CASSAQLNPQSRANVLTF. Variable domain in full (rest from reference TRBV7-7 and TRBJ2-6): GAGVSQSPRYKVTKRGQDVTLRCDPISSHATLYWYQQALGQGPEFLTYFNYEAQPDKSGLPSDRFSAERPEGSISTLTIQRTEQRDSAMYRCASSAQLNPQSRANVLTFGAGSRLTVL.

This clone was seen a few times. V and J are TRBV25-1 and TRBJ1-5, with D unresolved. CDR3 length: 12 residues. Trimming took off 8 bases at V and 1 base at J, with 6 bases between the two ends. The germline V gene has CDR1 MGHDK and CDR2 SYGVNS. The CDR3 DNA sequence: TGTGCCAGCCAGGACAGCAATCAGCCCCAGCATTTT. Its translation: CASQDSNQPQHF.

DNA for the CDR3: TGTGCCAGCAGCGTAGATGCCGGGGAGAGATGGGAGACCCAGTACTTC. It yields the protein CASSVDAGERWETQYF. V is TRBV9 and J is TRBJ2-5; D might be TRBD2 (5 bases). The CDR3 sequence is 16 residues long. V was pared by 0 bases and J by 5 bases, with 17 bases between. The germline CDR1 and CDR2 sequences are SGDLS and YYNGEE.

A single count supports this clone. The J gene is TRBJ2-7, the V gene TRBV6-5; D is perhaps TRBD1 (5 bases). V was trimmed by 2 bases and J by 5 bases, leaving 13 bases between them. Germline CDR1 MNHEY, CDR2 SVGAGI. The CDR3 sequence is 14 residues long. The chain's CDR3 is CASSYIGQGHEQYF. The DNA for the CDR3 is TGTGCCAGCAGTTACATTGGGCAGGGCCACGAGCAGTACTTC.

The V gene is TRBV11-2, the J gene TRBJ1-5; the D gene is possibly TRBD1 (6 bases). Trimming shortened V by 4 bases and J by 4 bases, and 8 bases separated the two germline ends. The CDR3 runs to 13 residues. Germline V CDR1 and CDR2: SGHAT, FQNNGV. CDR3 sequence (DNA): TGTGCCAGCAGCTCTCAGGGGAATCAGCCCCAGCATTTT. Translated: CASSSQGNQPQHF.

This clone was seen at least ten times. The rearrangement joins TRBV6-5 to TRBJ1-1, with TRBD1 matching 8 bases. This CDR3 has 16 residues. The V segment lost 3 bases and the J segment 5 bases; nucleotides outside the gene matches: 11. Per the germline V gene, CDR1 is MNHEY and CDR2 is SVGAGI. The CDR3 DNA reads TGTGCCAGCAGTTATAACAGGGGGGGAATAGATACTGAAGCTTTCTTT. Protein product: CASSYNRGGIDTEAFF.

The CDR3 here is CASRRGLGYSGNTIYF. The DNA for the CDR3 is TGTGCCAGCCGACGTGGATTGGGATACTCTGGAAACACCATATATTTT. The chain carries TRBV5-5 and TRBJ1-3; unclear D gene. Trimming removed 7 bases from V and 0 bases from J, with 17 bases in between. The CDR3 extends over 16 amino acids. Germline V gene sequence: CDR1 SGHKS, CDR2 YYEKEE (reference sequence).

V and J are TRBV30 and TRBJ1-5; a possible D gene is TRBD1 (6 bases). This CDR3 contains 17 residues. The ends were cut back, 1 base at V and 3 bases at J, with 19 bases in the middle. The germline V gene has CDR1 GTSNPN and CDR2 SVGIG (reference sequence). CDR3 region: CAWSAGIGGVYNQPQHF. CDR3 in DNA: TGTGCCTGGAGTGCCGGGATAGGGGGGGTCTACAATCAGCCCCAGCATTTT.